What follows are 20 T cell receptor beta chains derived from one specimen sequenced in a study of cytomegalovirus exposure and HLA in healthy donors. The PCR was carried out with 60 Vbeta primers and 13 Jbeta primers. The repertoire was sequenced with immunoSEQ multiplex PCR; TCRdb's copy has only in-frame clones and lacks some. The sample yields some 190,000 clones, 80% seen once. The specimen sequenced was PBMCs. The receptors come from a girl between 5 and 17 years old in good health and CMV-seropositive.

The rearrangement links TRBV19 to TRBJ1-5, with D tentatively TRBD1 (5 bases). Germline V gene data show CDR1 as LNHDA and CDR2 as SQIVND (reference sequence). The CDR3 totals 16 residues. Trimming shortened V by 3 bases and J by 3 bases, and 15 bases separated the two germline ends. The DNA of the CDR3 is TGTGCCAGTAGTATCTTCACCAGGGCCAACAATCAGCCCCAGCATTTT. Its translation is CASSIFTRANNQPQHF.

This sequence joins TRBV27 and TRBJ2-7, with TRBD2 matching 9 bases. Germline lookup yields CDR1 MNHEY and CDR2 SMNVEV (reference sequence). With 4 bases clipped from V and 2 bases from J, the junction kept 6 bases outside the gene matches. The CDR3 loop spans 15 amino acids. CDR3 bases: TGTGCCAGCAGTTCTCTCGCGGGAGGGACCTACGAGCAGTACTTC. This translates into CASSSLAGGTYEQYF.

The CDR3 loop reads CASSPGGRETQYF. The CDR3 region has the DNA TGCGCCAGCAGCCCAGGGGGGAGGGAGACCCAGTACTTC. The chain uses TRBV4-1 and TRBJ2-5; D is perhaps TRBD1 (7 bases). The length of the CDR3 is 13 residues. V dropped 4 bases and J dropped 5 bases, with 11 bases sitting between them. Germline loops: CDR1 MGHRA, CDR2 YSYEKL.

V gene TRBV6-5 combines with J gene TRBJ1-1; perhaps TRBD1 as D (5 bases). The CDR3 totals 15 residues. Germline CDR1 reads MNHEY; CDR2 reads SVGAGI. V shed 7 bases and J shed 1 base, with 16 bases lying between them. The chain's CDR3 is CASTTWGRSNTEAFF. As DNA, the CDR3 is TGTGCCAGCACGACGTGGGGCAGGTCGAACACTGAAGCTTTCTTT.

For the CDR3, the DNA is TGTGCCAGCAGTTCTTACAGGGGGAATCAGCCCCAGCATTTT. Translation gives CASSSYRGNQPQHF. The chain joins TRBV27 to TRBJ1-5; 8 positions agree with TRBD1. From germline, CDR1 is MNHEY and CDR2 SMNVEV (reference sequence). V dropped 4 bases and J dropped 4; count of bases not matched to a gene: 3. CDR3 length equals 14 residues.

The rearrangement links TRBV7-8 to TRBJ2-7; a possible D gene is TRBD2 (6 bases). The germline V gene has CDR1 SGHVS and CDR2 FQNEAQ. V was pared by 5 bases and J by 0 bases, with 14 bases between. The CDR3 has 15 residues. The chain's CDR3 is CASSPRSGFSYEQYF. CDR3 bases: TGTGCCAGCAGCCCCCGTAGCGGATTCTCCTACGAGCAGTACTTC.

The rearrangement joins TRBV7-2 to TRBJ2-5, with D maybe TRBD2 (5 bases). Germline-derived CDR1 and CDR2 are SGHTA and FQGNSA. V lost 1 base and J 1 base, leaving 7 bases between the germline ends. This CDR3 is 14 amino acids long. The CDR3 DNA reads TGTGCCAGCAGCTTAGATAGCGTCCAAGAGACCCAGTACTTC. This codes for CASSLDSVQETQYF.

The CDR3 region has the DNA TGTGCCAGCAGCCCCAGCGGGAAAGAGACCCAGTACTTC. This encodes CASSPSGKETQYF. J is TRBJ2-5 and V is TRBV7-2; TRBD2 matches 7 bases. The CDR3 sequence is 13 residues long. V dropped 5 bases and J dropped 3; count of bases not matched to a gene: 3. Germline CDR1 and CDR2: SGHTA and FQGNSA.

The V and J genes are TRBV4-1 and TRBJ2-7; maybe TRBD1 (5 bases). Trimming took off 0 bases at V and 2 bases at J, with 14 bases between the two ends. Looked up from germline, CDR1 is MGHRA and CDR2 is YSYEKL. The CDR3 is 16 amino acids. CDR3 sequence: CASSQDKNRFAYEQYF. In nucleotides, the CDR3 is TGCGCCAGCAGCCAAGACAAGAACAGGTTCGCCTACGAGCAGTACTTC.

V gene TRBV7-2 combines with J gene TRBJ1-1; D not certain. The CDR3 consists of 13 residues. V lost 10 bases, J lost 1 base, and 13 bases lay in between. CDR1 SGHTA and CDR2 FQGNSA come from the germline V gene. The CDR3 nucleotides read TGTGCCACCCGACACAACCGGAACACTGAAGCTTTCTTT. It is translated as CATRHNRNTEAFF.

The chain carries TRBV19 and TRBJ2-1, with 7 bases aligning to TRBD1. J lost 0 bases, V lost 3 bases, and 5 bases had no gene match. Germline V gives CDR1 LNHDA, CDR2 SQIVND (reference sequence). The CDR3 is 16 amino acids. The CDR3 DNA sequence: TGTGCCAGTAGTATGACAGGGTCGAGCTCCTACAATGAGCAGTTCTTC. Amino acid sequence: CASSMTGSSSYNEQFF.

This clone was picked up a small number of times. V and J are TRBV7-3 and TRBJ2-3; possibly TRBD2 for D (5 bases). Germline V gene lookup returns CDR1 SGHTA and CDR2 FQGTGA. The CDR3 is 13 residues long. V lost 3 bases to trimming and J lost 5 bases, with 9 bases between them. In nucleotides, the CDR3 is TGTGCCAGCAGCTTTACCCGGGGAGATACGCAGTATTTT. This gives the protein CASSFTRGDTQYF. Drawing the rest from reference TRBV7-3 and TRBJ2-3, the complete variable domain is GAGVSQTPSNKVTEKGKYVELRCDPISGHTALYWYRQSLGQGPEFLIYFQGTGAADDSGLPNDRFFAVRPEGSVSTLKIQRTERGDSAVYLCASSFTRGDTQYFGPGTRLTVL.

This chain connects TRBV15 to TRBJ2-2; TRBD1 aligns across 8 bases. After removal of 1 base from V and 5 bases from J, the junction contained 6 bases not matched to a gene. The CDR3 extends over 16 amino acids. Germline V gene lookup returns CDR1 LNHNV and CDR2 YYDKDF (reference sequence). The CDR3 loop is CATSRGTGMGTGELFF. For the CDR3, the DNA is TGTGCCACCAGCAGAGGGACAGGGATGGGAACCGGGGAGCTGTTTTTT.

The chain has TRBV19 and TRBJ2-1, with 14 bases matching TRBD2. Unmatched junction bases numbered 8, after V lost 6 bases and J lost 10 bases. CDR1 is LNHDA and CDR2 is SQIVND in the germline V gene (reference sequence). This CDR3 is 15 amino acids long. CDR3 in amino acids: CASRSGLAGADEQFF. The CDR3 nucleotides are TGTGCCAGTAGATCGGGACTAGCGGGAGCGGACGAGCAGTTCTTC.

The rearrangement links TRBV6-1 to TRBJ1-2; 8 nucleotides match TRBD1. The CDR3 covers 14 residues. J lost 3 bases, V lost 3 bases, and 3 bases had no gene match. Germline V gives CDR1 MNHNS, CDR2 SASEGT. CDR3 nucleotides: TGTGCCAGCAGTGAGGGACAGGACCACTATGGCTACACCTTC. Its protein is CASSEGQDHYGYTF.

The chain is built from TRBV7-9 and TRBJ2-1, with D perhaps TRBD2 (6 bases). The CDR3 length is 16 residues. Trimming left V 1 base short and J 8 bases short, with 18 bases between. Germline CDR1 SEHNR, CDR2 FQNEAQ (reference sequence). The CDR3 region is CASSLGGGTHGYEQFF. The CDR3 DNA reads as TGTGCCAGCAGCTTAGGAGGTGGGACTCACGGGTATGAGCAGTTCTTC.

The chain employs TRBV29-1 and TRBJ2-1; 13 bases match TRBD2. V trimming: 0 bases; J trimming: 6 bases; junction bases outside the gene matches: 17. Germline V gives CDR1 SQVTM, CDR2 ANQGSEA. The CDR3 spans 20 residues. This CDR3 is CSVEDLGLAGVPGFGNEQFF. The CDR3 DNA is TGCAGCGTTGAAGATCTTGGACTAGCGGGGGTCCCTGGCTTCGGCAATGAGCAGTTCTTC.

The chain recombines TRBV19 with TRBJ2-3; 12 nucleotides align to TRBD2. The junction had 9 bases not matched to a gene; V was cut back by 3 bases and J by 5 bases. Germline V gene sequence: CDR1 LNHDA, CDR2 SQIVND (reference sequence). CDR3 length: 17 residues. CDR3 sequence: CASSITFLAGGGDTQYF. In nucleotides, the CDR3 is TGTGCCAGTAGTATCACCTTCCTAGCGGGAGGGGGAGATACGCAGTATTTT.

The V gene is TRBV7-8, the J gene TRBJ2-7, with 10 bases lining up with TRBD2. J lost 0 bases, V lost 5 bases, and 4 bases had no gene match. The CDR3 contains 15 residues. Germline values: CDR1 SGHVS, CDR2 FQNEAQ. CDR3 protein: CASSRGLAHSYEQYF. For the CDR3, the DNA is TGTGCCAGCAGCAGGGGACTAGCGCACTCCTACGAGCAGTACTTC.

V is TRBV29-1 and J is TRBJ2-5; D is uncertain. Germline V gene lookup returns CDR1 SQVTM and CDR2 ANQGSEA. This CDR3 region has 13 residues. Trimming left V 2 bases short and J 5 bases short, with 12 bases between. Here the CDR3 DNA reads TGCAGCGTTGAAAATCAATCCGGGGAGACCCAGTACTTC. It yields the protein CSVENQSGETQYF.